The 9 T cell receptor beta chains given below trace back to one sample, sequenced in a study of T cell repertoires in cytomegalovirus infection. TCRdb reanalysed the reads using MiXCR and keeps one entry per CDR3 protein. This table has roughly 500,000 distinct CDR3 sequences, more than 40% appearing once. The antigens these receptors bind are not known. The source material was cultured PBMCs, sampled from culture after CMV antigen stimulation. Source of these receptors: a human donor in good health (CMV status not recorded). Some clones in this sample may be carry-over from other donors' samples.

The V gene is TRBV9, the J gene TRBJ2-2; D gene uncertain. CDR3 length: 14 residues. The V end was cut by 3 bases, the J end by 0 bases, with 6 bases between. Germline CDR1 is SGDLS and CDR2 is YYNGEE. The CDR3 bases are TGTGCCAGCAGCGGCCGCACGAACACCGGGGAGCTGTTTTTT. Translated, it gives CASSGRTNTGELFF.

The CDR3 spells CASSYGQGLLNEQFF. CDR3 bases: TGTGCCAGCAGTTACGGGCAGGGTCTCCTAAATGAGCAGTTCTTC. V is TRBV6-5 and J is TRBJ2-1, with a weak D call TRBD1 (5 bases). Trimming pared 2 bases from V and 7 bases from J, leaving 15 bases between. The CDR3 is 15 amino acids. CDR1 is MNHEY and CDR2 is SVGAGI in the germline V gene.

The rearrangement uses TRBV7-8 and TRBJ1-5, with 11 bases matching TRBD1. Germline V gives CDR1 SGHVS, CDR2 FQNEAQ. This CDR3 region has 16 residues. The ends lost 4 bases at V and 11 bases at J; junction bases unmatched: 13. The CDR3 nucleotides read TGTGCCAGCAGCTCAGGCCGGGACAGGGGGTATAAGGCCCAGCATTTT. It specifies CASSSGRDRGYKAQHF.

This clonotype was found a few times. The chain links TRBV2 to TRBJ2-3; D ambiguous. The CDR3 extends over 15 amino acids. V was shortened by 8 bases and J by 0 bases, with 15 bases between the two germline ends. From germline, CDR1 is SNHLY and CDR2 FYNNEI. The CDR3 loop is CASGGGLSSTDTQYF. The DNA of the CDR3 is TGTGCCAGCGGTGGCGGTCTTTCTAGCACAGATACGCAGTATTTT.

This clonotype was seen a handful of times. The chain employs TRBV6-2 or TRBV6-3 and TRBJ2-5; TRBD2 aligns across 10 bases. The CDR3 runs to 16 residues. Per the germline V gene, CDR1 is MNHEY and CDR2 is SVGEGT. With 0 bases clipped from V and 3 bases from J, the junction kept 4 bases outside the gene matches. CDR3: CASSYSGLAGEETQYF. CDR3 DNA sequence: TGTGCCAGCAGTTACTCGGGGCTAGCGGGAGAAGAGACCCAGTACTTC.

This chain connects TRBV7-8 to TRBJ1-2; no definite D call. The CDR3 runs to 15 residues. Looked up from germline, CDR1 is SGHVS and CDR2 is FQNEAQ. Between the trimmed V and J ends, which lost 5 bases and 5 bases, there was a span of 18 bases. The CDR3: CASSRVGGPIYGYTF. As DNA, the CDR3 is TGTGCCAGCAGCCGCGTTGGAGGGCCGATATATGGCTACACCTTC.

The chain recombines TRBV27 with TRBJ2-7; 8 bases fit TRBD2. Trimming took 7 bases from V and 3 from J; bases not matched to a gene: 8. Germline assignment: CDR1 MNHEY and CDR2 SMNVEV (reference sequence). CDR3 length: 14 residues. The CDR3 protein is CASKIAGHLYEQYF. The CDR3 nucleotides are TGTGCCAGCAAAATAGCGGGGCACCTCTACGAGCAGTACTTC.

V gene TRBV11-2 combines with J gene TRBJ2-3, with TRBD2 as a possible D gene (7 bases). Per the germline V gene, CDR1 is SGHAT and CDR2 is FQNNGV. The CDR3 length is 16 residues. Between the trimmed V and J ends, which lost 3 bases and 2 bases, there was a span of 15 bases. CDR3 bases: TGTGCCAGCAGCTTCCTGGGGGGGCAATACACAGATACGCAGTATTTT. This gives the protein CASSFLGGQYTDTQYF.

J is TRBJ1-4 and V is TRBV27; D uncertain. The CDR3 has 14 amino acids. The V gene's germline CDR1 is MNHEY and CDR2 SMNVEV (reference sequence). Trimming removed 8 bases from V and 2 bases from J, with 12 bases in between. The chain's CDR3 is CASGRARTNEKLFF. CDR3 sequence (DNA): TGTGCCAGCGGGAGGGCACGGACTAATGAAAAACTGTTTTTT.